The next 22 T cell receptor beta chains were all read from a single sample in a study of blood T cell repertoires in COVID-19. Profiling relied on immunoSEQ multiplex PCR, and the TCRdb table lists in-frame clones only, not all of them. The table includes roughly 100,000 clones, 85% to 90% detected once. Material for sequencing was peripheral blood. Receptor source: a woman older than 75 with active COVID-19.

J is TRBJ2-1 and V is TRBV12-5; 9 positions match TRBD2. Trimming took 0 bases from V and 5 from J; bases not matched to a gene: 11. The germline CDR1 and CDR2 sequences are LGHNT and FRNRAP. The CDR3 contains 18 residues. CDR3 DNA sequence: TGTGCTAGTGGTTTGGTAACCCTGGGTAGCGGGAGTCACAATGAGCAGTTCTTC. Protein: CASGLVTLGSGSHNEQFF.

V usage is TRBV10-3 and J usage is TRBJ1-1, with a weak D call TRBD1 (6 bases). This CDR3 region has 15 residues. V lost 3 bases and J lost 1, with 12 bases in between. Germline-derived CDR1 and CDR2 are ENHRY and SYGVKD. CDR3 sequence: CAISDPLQGNTEAFF. The CDR3 DNA reads as TGTGCCATCAGTGATCCCTTACAGGGGAACACTGAAGCTTTCTTT.

This clone appeared once. This rearrangement joins TRBV29-1 to TRBJ2-1; 10 bases fit TRBD2. The CDR3 consists of 13 residues. CDR1 and CDR2 (germline): SQVTM, ANQGSEA. J gave up 11 bases and V 7 bases, and 11 bases lay outside the gene matches. The CDR3: CSAETSGRSQQFF. CDR3 bases: TGCAGCGCCGAGACTAGCGGGCGGTCACAGCAGTTCTTC.

This chain links TRBV19 with TRBJ2-1, with 9 nucleotides matching TRBD1. V dropped 3 bases and J dropped 9; count of bases not matched to a gene: 6. Germline V gives CDR1 LNHDA, CDR2 SQIVND (reference sequence). CDR3 length: 14 residues. CDR3 nucleotide sequence: TGTGCCAGTAGTATTACAGGGGGCATAAGTGAGCAGTTCTTC. It translates to CASSITGGISEQFF.

The chain uses TRBV21-1 and TRBJ2-7; the table names TRBD1, a call not compared with the DNA. TRBV21-1 represents a pseudogene. The CDR3 extends over 13 amino acids. Written as DNA, the CDR3 is TGTGCCAGAGTATTAATCAACAGGGACGAGCAGTACTTC. It encodes CARVLINRDEQYF.

The rearrangement joins TRBV29-1 to TRBJ2-2; 7 bases map to TRBD1. Trimming cost V 5 bases and J 2 bases; bases outside gene matches: 5. CDR3 size: 14 residues. Per germline, CDR1 SQVTM and CDR2 ANQGSEA. This chain's CDR3 is CSVSRDRNTGELFF. CDR3 coding DNA: TGCAGCGTTTCAAGGGACAGAAACACCGGGGAGCTGTTTTTT.

The chain is built from TRBV6-2 or TRBV6-3 and TRBJ2-1, with 9 bases matching TRBD2. The CDR3 contains 18 residues. Losses at the gene ends were 2 bases for V and 3 bases for J; bases not matched to a gene: 11. Germline V gene data show CDR1 as MNHEY and CDR2 as SVGEGT. This chain's CDR3 is CASSYPLKREVNYNEQFF. The CDR3 coding sequence is TGTGCCAGCAGTTACCCTCTTAAGCGGGAGGTTAACTACAATGAGCAGTTCTTC.

This clone came up a few times. This sequence joins TRBV14 and TRBJ2-7, with D uncertain. This CDR3 is 13 amino acids long. In germline, CDR1 is SGHDN, CDR2 FVKESK. Trimming removed 1 base at V and 6 bases at J, with 10 bases between. The CDR3 protein is CASSQGRLAEQYF. The CDR3 DNA reads TGTGCCAGCAGCCAAGGACGACTCGCCGAGCAGTACTTC.

A word on this clone: Because the CDR3's place on the DNA is in doubt, the DNA is left out and the CDR3 is given as listed by TCRdb. The rearrangement links TRBV7-3 to TRBJ2-3; TRBD1, the table's D call, lacks a check against the DNA. The germline gives CDR1 SGHTA, CDR2 FQGTGA. 15 amino acids form the CDR3, both terminal residues included. The CDR3 loop reads CASSFGPGGVDTQYF.

The V and J genes are TRBV28 and TRBJ2-7, with 8 nucleotides matching TRBD2. CDR3 length equals 15 residues. V was clipped by 8 bases and J by 4 bases; unmatched bases: 13. From germline, CDR1 is MDHEN and CDR2 SYDVKM. Here the CDR3 reads CASPPRSGSGYEQYF. The CDR3 bases are TGTGCCAGCCCCCCTCGGAGCGGGAGTGGTTACGAGCAGTACTTC. Complete variable domain (other parts from reference TRBV28 and TRBJ2-7): DVKVTQSSRYLVKRTGEKVFLECVQDMDHENMFWYRQDPGLGLRLIYFSYDVKMKEKGDIPEGYSVSREKKERFSLILESASTNQTSMYLCASPPRSGSGYEQYFGPGTRLTVT.

CDR3 coding DNA: TGTGCCAGCAGTGATCGGCTAGCGGGTTCCCACGAGCAGTACTTC. Protein sequence: CASSDRLAGSHEQYF. The chain employs TRBV6-1 and TRBJ2-7; 8 bases align to TRBD2. The CDR3 contains 15 residues. V dropped 3 bases and J dropped 5; count of bases not matched to a gene: 9. Germline V lookup: CDR1 MNHNS, CDR2 SASEGT.

This rearrangement joins TRBV19 to TRBJ2-7, with 8 positions matching TRBD1. Germline CDR1 is LNHDA and CDR2 is SQIVND (reference sequence). The CDR3 covers 16 residues. V shed 3 bases and J 3 bases; nucleotides not matched to a gene: 10. In DNA form, the CDR3 reads TGTGCCAGTAGTATCGCCGGGACAGGAGACGGCTACGAGCAGTACTTC. Translation: CASSIAGTGDGYEQYF.

This chain joins TRBV9 and TRBJ2-1; TRBD2 agrees at 7 bases. V shed 3 bases and J 6 bases; nucleotides not matched to a gene: 6. The CDR3 contains 14 residues. Germline loops: CDR1 SGDLS, CDR2 YYNGEE. The CDR3 loop reads CASSAGGSVNEQFF. The CDR3, as DNA: TGTGCCAGCAGCGCTGGCGGGAGTGTCAATGAGCAGTTCTTC.

The chain links TRBV20-1 to TRBJ2-7; TRBD1 matches 10 bases. Germline loops: CDR1 DFQATT, CDR2 SNEGSKA (reference sequence). This CDR3 region has 14 residues. The V segment lost 3 bases and the J segment 3 bases; nucleotides outside the gene matches: 5. The chain's CDR3 is CSASRQGAFYEQYF. Here the CDR3 DNA reads TGCAGTGCTAGTCGACAGGGGGCATTCTACGAGCAGTACTTC.

V gene TRBV7-2 combines with J gene TRBJ2-1; 9 nucleotides agree with TRBD2. With V trimmed by 8 bases and J by 9 bases, 11 bases remained unmatched. Germline CDR1 and CDR2: SGHTA and FQGNSA. There are 14 residues in the CDR3. This CDR3 reads CASRGASGKSEQFF. Here the CDR3 DNA reads TGTGCCAGCCGGGGGGCTAGCGGGAAGAGTGAGCAGTTCTTC.

The J gene is TRBJ1-2, the V gene TRBV5-4; weak D call: TRBD1 (6 bases). The CDR3 runs to 16 residues. Germline CDR1 is SGHNT and CDR2 is YYREEE (reference sequence). Trimming removed 0 bases from V and 2 bases from J, with 14 bases in between. This chain's CDR3 is CASSLGGLRRNYGYTF. CDR3 nucleotide sequence: TGTGCCAGCAGCTTGGGGGGGCTGAGGAGGAACTATGGCTACACCTTC.

J is TRBJ1-5 and V is TRBV19; TRBD1 might be the D (6 bases). Germline-derived CDR1 and CDR2 are LNHDA and SQIVND (reference sequence). Trimming removed 9 bases from V and 9 bases from J, with 21 bases in between. The CDR3 has 14 amino acids. The CDR3 protein is CARERLRGGWPQHF. The CDR3 bases are TGTGCCAGGGAGAGACTCAGGGGTGGTTGGCCCCAGCATTTT.

This sequence joins TRBV5-1 and TRBJ2-5; 9 nucleotides agree with TRBD1. The CDR3 extends over 17 amino acids. Trimming cost V 0 bases and J 0 bases; bases outside gene matches: 6. Germline CDR1 and CDR2: SGHRS and YFSETQ. The CDR3 nucleotides read TGCGCCAGCAGCTTGGTTTCACAGGGGGCCCACCAAGAGACCCAGTACTTC. As protein: CASSLVSQGAHQETQYF.

The chain combines TRBV4-2 with TRBJ2-1; 7 nucleotides agree with TRBD2. Trimming at V came to 3 bases and at J to 4 bases, leaving 12 bases not matched to a gene. The germline V gene encodes CDR1 LGHNA and CDR2 YNFKEQ. The CDR3 covers 17 residues. The CDR3 protein is CASSQAPGTTEYNEQFF. The DNA for the CDR3 is TGTGCCAGCAGCCAGGCTCCCGGGACTACCGAATACAATGAGCAGTTCTTC.

The rearrangement links TRBV15 to TRBJ1-2, with TRBD1 matching 9 bases. Germline loops: CDR1 LNHNV, CDR2 YYDKDF (reference sequence). The CDR3 is made up of 13 amino acids. The V segment lost 8 bases and the J segment 8 bases; nucleotides outside the gene matches: 9. For the CDR3, the DNA is TGTGCCACCGGACTGGACAGGGGATGGGGCTACACCTTC. Translating it yields CATGLDRGWGYTF.

This clone showed up just once. V and J are TRBV19 and TRBJ1-5; weak D call: TRBD1 (6 bases). Germline CDR1 is LNHDA and CDR2 is SQIVND (reference sequence). With 4 bases removed from V and 6 bases from J, the gap between germline ends came to 13 bases. The CDR3 has 14 amino acids. The CDR3 sequence is CASSNPQGSQPQHF. CDR3 nucleotide sequence: TGTGCCAGTAGTAACCCACAGGGATCTCAGCCCCAGCATTTT. The full variable domain, completed using reference TRBV19 and TRBJ1-5, is DGGITQSPKYLFRKEGQNVTLSCEQNLNHDAMYWYRQDPGQGLRLIYYSQIVNDFQKGDIAEGYSVSREKKESFPLTVTSAQKNPTAFYLCASSNPQGSQPQHFGDGTRLSIL.

This chain uses TRBV2 with TRBJ2-1; 8 positions agree with TRBD2. Germline trimming cut 5 bases from V and 3 bases from J; bases unmatched to any gene: 12. CDR3 size: 17 residues. The germline V gene has CDR1 SNHLY and CDR2 FYNNEI. The CDR3 loop reads CASSPIPSGSFYNEQFF. CDR3 bases: TGTGCCAGCAGTCCGATACCAAGCGGGAGTTTCTACAATGAGCAGTTCTTC.